A selection of T cell receptor beta chains follows, all from one sample in a study of beta chain features in type 1 diabetes. Generated by immunoSEQ multiplex PCR, the TCRdb table keeps only in-frame clones and is missing some. The sample records hundreds of thousands of clones, roughly a sixth being singletons. Sequenced input: naive CD4+ T cells from blood. The source of these receptors is a woman aged 18-30 years in good health. Each CDR3 is given with its conserved first and last residue. The order of the fields is J gene, clone size, D gene, V gene, CDR3 protein, CDR3 DNA. A D gene is named only where the DNA matches it firmly. Rows give clone size only sometimes, using once, few, many, or a class for an expanded clone.

j_call: TRBJ1-1
clone_size: .
d_call: TRBD1
v_call: TRBV11-2
cdr3_aa: CASSPRQGITEAFF
cdr3_nt: TGTGCCAGCAGCCCGCGACAGGGAATCACTGAAGCTTTCTTT

j_call: TRBJ2-1
clone_size: .
d_call: TRBD1
v_call: TRBV7-6
cdr3_aa: CASSFEDRGYNEQFF
cdr3_nt: TGTGCCAGCAGCTTTGAGGACAGGGGATACAATGAGCAGTTCTTC

j_call: TRBJ2-1
clone_size: few
d_call: TRBD2
v_call: TRBV4-2
cdr3_aa: CASSQGPGLAAHNEQFF
cdr3_nt: TGTGCCAGCAGCCAAGGACCGGGACTAGCTGCTCACAATGAGCAGTTCTTC

j_call: TRBJ1-4
clone_size: .
d_call: .
v_call: TRBV5-1
cdr3_aa: CASSLDRVNPNEKLFF
cdr3_nt: TGCGCCAGCAGCTTGGACAGGGTAAATCCTAATGAAAAACTGTTTTTT

j_call: TRBJ2-4
clone_size: .
d_call: .
v_call: TRBV5-1
cdr3_aa: CASSLVGAKNIQYF
cdr3_nt: TGCGCCAGCAGCTTGGTGGGCGCCAAAAACATTCAGTACTTC

j_call: TRBJ2-2
clone_size: .
d_call: .
v_call: TRBV5-6
cdr3_aa: CASSLLNTGELFF
cdr3_nt: TGTGCCAGCAGCTTGCTGAACACCGGGGAGCTGTTTTTT

j_call: TRBJ1-5
clone_size: .
d_call: .
v_call: TRBV11-2
cdr3_aa: CASSYDINQPQHF
cdr3_nt: TGTGCCAGCAGCTATGATATCAATCAGCCCCAGCATTTT

j_call: TRBJ1-1
clone_size: few
d_call: .
v_call: TRBV5-1
cdr3_aa: CASSSPETANTEAFF
cdr3_nt: TGCGCCAGCAGCTCTCCCGAGACAGCTAACACTGAAGCTTTCTTT

j_call: TRBJ2-7
clone_size: .
d_call: TRBD2
v_call: TRBV7-2
cdr3_aa: CASSSAEGLAGGYEQYF
cdr3_nt: TGTGCCAGCAGCTCGGCCGAAGGACTAGCGGGAGGGTACGAGCAGTACTTC

j_call: TRBJ1-1
clone_size: .
d_call: .
v_call: TRBV7-8
cdr3_aa: CASTIEGGYTEAFF
cdr3_nt: TGTGCCAGCACCATCGAAGGGGGGTACACTGAAGCTTTCTTT

j_call: TRBJ2-5
clone_size: .
d_call: .
v_call: TRBV5-1
cdr3_aa: CASRSQGAGYQETQYF
cdr3_nt: TGCGCCAGCAGATCACAGGGAGCCGGGTACCAAGAGACCCAGTACTTC

j_call: TRBJ1-5
clone_size: .
d_call: .
v_call: TRBV6-1
cdr3_aa: CASSEGNYQPQHF
cdr3_nt: TGTGCCAGCAGTGAAGGGAATTATCAGCCCCAGCATTTT

j_call: TRBJ2-1
clone_size: .
d_call: TRBD2
v_call: TRBV7-2
cdr3_aa: CASSLGLADNEQFF
cdr3_nt: TGTGCCAGCAGCTTAGGACTAGCGGACAATGAGCAGTTCTTC

j_call: TRBJ2-1
clone_size: few
d_call: .
v_call: TRBV6-5
cdr3_aa: CASSYSSGARNEQFF
cdr3_nt: TGTGCCAGCAGTTACTCGTCAGGGGCCCGCAATGAGCAGTTCTTC

j_call: TRBJ2-5
clone_size: .
d_call: .
v_call: TRBV7-8
cdr3_aa: CASSLVVGETQYF
cdr3_nt: TGTGCCAGCAGCTTAGTGGTGGGGGAGACCCAGTACTTC

j_call: TRBJ1-4
clone_size: few
d_call: .
v_call: TRBV28
cdr3_aa: CASSLEGQLFF
cdr3_nt: TGTGCCAGCAGTTTAGAGGGTCAACTGTTTTTT

j_call: TRBJ2-7
clone_size: .
d_call: TRBD1
v_call: TRBV28
cdr3_aa: CASSPGQSYEQYF
cdr3_nt: TGTGCCAGCAGTCCGGGACAGAGCTACGAGCAGTACTTC

j_call: TRBJ1-1
clone_size: .
d_call: TRBD1
v_call: TRBV13
cdr3_aa: CATPLRGITEAFF
cdr3_nt: TGTGCCACCCCCCTCAGGGGGATTACTGAAGCTTTCTTT

j_call: TRBJ1-5
clone_size: .
d_call: .
v_call: TRBV15
cdr3_aa: CATSRDRGQPQHF
cdr3_nt: TGTGCCACCAGCAGAGATCGTGGTCAGCCCCAGCATTTT

j_call: TRBJ2-1
clone_size: few
d_call: .
v_call: TRBV7-3
cdr3_aa: CASSLPRQGREGHEQFF
cdr3_nt: TGTGCCAGCAGCTTACCGCGACAAGGCAGGGAAGGCCATGAGCAGTTCTTC